The 9 T cell receptor beta chains below come from one sample, sequenced in a study of response to subunit inactivated influenza vaccine. From the RT-PCR reads, TCRdb called clonotypes with MiXCR, one entry per CDR3 protein. The sample lists about 780,000 distinct CDR3 sequences, less than 20% seen once, with approximately 10% in the top ten. Specimen: PBMCs from blood, collected more than 4 days after vaccination. The receptors come from a man aged 50 or older who received an inactivated influenza vaccine.

In this sample, this clonotype turned up a few times. V gene TRBV3-1 combines with J gene TRBJ2-3; D unresolved. Per the germline V gene, CDR1 is LGHDT and CDR2 is YNNKEL (reference sequence). Trimming shortened V by 4 bases and J by 3 bases, and 17 bases separated the two germline ends. CDR3 length equals 16 residues. The CDR3 loop reads CASSPASGSGTDTQYF. The CDR3 nucleotides are TGTGCCAGCAGCCCAGCCTCCGGATCGGGTACAGATACGCAGTATTTT.

The chain recombines TRBV20-1 with TRBJ2-7; possibly TRBD2 for D (6 bases). Germline V gives CDR1 DFQATT, CDR2 SNEGSKA (reference sequence). The CDR3 is 14 residues long. The ends were cut back, 0 bases at V and 6 bases at J, with 15 bases in the middle. The DNA for the CDR3 is TGCAGTGCTAGAGATGGCCAGGGACTCTTCGAGCAGTACTTC. It codes for CSARDGQGLFEQYF.

This clonotype was counted only a few times. CDR3 coding DNA: TGCAGTGCTTCATTTACAGGGGGCGTCGGCACTGAAGCTTTCTTT. Amino acid sequence: CSASFTGGVGTEAFF. The rearrangement joins TRBV20-1 to TRBJ1-1, with 9 bases fitting TRBD1. Germline CDR1 and CDR2: DFQATT and SNEGSKA (reference sequence). V gave up 5 bases and J gave up 4 bases; unmatched junction bases: 11. This CDR3 comprises 15 residues.

This clonotype was found many times. V and J are TRBV5-1 and TRBJ2-7, with TRBD1 matching 9 bases. Trimming removed 0 bases from V and 5 bases from J; junction bases left unmatched: 9. The CDR3 has 16 amino acids. Germline V gene sequence: CDR1 SGHRS, CDR2 YFSETQ. The CDR3 DNA follows: TGCGCCAGCAGCTTGGATTCGGGGACAGGGAGGAACGAGCAGTACTTC. Its protein is CASSLDSGTGRNEQYF.

The chain joins TRBV7-2 to TRBJ2-1, with 10 bases that match TRBD2. The CDR3 is 17 residues long. CDR1 and CDR2 (germline): SGHTA, FQGNSA. V was pared by 2 bases and J by 3 bases, with 7 bases of the junction left unmatched. Here the CDR3 reads CASSLPQTSGIYNEQFF. As DNA, the CDR3 is TGTGCCAGCAGCTTACCCCAAACTAGCGGGATCTACAATGAGCAGTTCTTC.

Ten or more counts support this clonotype. This sequence joins TRBV6-5 and TRBJ2-7; the match to TRBD2 covers 10 bases. The CDR3 is 14 residues long. Per germline, CDR1 MNHEY and CDR2 SVGAGI. V lost 4 bases and J lost 5; bases outside the gene matches: 5. CDR3 sequence reads: CASSFSSGSHEQYF. The CDR3 region has the DNA TGTGCCAGCAGTTTTTCTAGCGGGAGTCACGAGCAGTACTTC.

The sample holds a few counts of this clonotype. In nucleotides, the CDR3 is TGCAGCGTTGCGGGGGACAGCTCCTACAATGAGCAGTTCTTC. It encodes CSVAGDSSYNEQFF. The chain employs TRBV29-1 and TRBJ2-1, with a weak D call TRBD1 (7 bases). CDR1 SQVTM and CDR2 ANQGSEA come from the germline V gene. The CDR3 consists of 14 residues. V dropped 4 bases and J dropped 0 bases, with 10 bases sitting between them.

The genes are TRBV3-1 and TRBJ2-3; no reliable D call. V lost 1 base, J lost 5 bases, and 4 bases lay in between. The CDR3 sequence is 12 residues long. Germline values: CDR1 LGHDT, CDR2 YNNKEL (reference sequence). CDR3 protein: CASSQGKDTQYF. Here the CDR3 DNA reads TGTGCCAGCAGCCAAGGCAAAGATACGCAGTATTTT.

The V call is TRBV29-1, the J call TRBJ2-5; TRBD2 might be the D (6 bases). Germline CDR1 is SQVTM and CDR2 is ANQGSEA. The CDR3 runs to 13 residues. Here the CDR3 reads CTAGGTILETQYF. CDR3 bases: TGCACCGCCGGGGGTACAATCTTAGAGACCCAGTACTTC.